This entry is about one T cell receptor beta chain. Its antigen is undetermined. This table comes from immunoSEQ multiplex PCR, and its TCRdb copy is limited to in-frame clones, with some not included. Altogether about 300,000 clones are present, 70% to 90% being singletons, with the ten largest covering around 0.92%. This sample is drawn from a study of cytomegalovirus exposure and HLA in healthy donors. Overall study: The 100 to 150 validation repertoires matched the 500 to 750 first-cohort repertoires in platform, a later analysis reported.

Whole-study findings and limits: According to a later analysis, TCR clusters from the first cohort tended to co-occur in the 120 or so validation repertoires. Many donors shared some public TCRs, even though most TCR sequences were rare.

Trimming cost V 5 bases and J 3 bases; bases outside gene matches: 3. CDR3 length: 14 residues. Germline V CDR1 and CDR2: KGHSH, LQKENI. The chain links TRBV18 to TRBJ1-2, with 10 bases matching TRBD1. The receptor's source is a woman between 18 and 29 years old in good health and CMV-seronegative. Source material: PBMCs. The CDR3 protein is CASSSTGGDYGYTF. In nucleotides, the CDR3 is TGTGCCAGCTCATCGACAGGGGGCGACTATGGCTACACCTTC.